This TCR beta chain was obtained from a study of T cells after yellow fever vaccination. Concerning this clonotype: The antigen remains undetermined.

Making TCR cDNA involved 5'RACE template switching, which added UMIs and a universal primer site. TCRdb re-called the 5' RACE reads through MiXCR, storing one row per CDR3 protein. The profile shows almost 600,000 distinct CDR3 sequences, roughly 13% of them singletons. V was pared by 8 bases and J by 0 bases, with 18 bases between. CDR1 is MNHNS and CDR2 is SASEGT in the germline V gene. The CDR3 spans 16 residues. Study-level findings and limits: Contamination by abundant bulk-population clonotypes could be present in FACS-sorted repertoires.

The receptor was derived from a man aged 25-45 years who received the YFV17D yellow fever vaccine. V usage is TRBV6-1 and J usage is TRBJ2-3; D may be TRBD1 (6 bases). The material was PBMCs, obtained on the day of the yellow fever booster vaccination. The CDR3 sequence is CASRVTGTTSTDTQYF. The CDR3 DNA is TGTGCCAGCCGAGTGACAGGCACCACGAGCACAGATACGCAGTATTTT.